The next 7 T cell receptor beta chains were all read from a single sample in a study of Graves' ophthalmopathy and Graves' hyperthyroidism. The sequenced template was RNA, covering the TCR beta CDR3 region. First-round RT-PCR used HTBI primers; second-round multiplex PCR followed. TCRdb re-analysed the multiplex PCR reads in MiXCR, keeping a single row per CDR3 protein. The table includes roughly 420,000 distinct CDR3 sequences, roughly 21% detected once. The sequenced sample was peripheral blood. Receptor source: a woman aged 18-35 years with stable Graves' hyperthyroidism.

This clonotype has ten or more counts. V is TRBV28 and J is TRBJ1-1, with 8 bases fitting TRBD1. This CDR3 spans 15 amino acids. J lost 4 bases, V lost 3 bases, and 7 bases had no gene match. Germline V gene lookup returns CDR1 MDHEN and CDR2 SYDVKM. The CDR3 spells CASSFGRGRITEAFF. CDR3 nucleotides: TGTGCCAGCAGTTTCGGCAGGGGGCGGATCACTGAAGCTTTCTTT. The full variable domain, its missing parts supplied by reference TRBV28 and TRBJ1-1, is DVKVTQSSRYLVKRTGEKVFLECVQDMDHENMFWYRQDPGLGLRLIYFSYDVKMKEKGDIPEGYSVSREKKERFSLILESASTNQTSMYLCASSFGRGRITEAFFGQGTRLTVV.

CDR3 in DNA: TGTGCCAGCAGTCCGTATCGTGGGGGGTACGAGACCCAGTACTTC. Translated: CASSPYRGGYETQYF. The genes are TRBV28 and TRBJ2-5; weak D call: TRBD2 (6 bases). V was shortened by 5 bases and J by 5 bases, with 18 bases between the two germline ends. This CDR3 is 15 amino acids long. CDR1 and CDR2 (germline): MDHEN, SYDVKM.

At least ten counts were recorded for this clonotype. The CDR3 spells CAWSVGKTQYF. The CDR3 coding sequence is TGTGCCTGGAGTGTCGGAAAGACCCAGTACTTC. This rearrangement joins TRBV30 to TRBJ2-5; D gene ambiguous. Germline V gene sequence: CDR1 GTSNPN, CDR2 SVGIG (reference sequence). The CDR3 sequence is 11 residues long. Trimming removed 0 bases at V and 6 bases at J, with 5 bases between.

The J gene is TRBJ1-1, the V gene TRBV2; tentative D call: TRBD1 (5 bases). The germline gives CDR1 SNHLY, CDR2 FYNNEI. This CDR3 spans 18 amino acids. Trimming cost V 4 bases and J 0 bases, with 21 bases left between them. The DNA for the CDR3 is TGTGCCAGCAGTGCCGGAGCGGCGGGACCAATCATGAACACTGAAGCTTTCTTT. It yields the protein CASSAGAAGPIMNTEAFF.

This clonotype has at least ten counts. V gene TRBV19 combines with J gene TRBJ1-5; 9 nucleotides align to TRBD1. V lost 11 bases, J lost 1 base, and 6 bases stayed unmatched. This CDR3 spans 14 amino acids. Looked up from germline, CDR1 is LNHDA and CDR2 is SQIVND (reference sequence). CDR3 nucleotide sequence: TGTGCCGGATCCGGGACAGGGAGCAATCAGCCCCAGCATTTT. This sequence encodes CAGSGTGSNQPQHF.

In this sample, this clonotype turned up many times. A much larger clone is a single base away; this may be a read error. V and J are TRBV7-2 and TRBJ2-5; no clear D gene. Germline V gene sequence: CDR1 SGHTA, CDR2 FQGNSA. The CDR3 has 13 residues. In DNA, the CDR3 is TGTGCCAGCGCTCGTCAGGTTGAAGAGACCAAGTACTTC. This translates into CASARQVEETKYF.

This clonotype was picked up many times. V gene TRBV12-3 or TRBV12-4 combines with J gene TRBJ1-2, with 8 bases fitting TRBD1. J was trimmed by 1 base and V by 6 bases; bases with no gene match: 10. CDR3 length: 16 amino acids. This CDR3 reads CASRPSRDRNNYGYTF. Written as DNA, the CDR3 is TGTGCCAGCAGACCCTCCCGGGACAGGAATAACTATGGCTACACCTTC.